This record concerns one T cell receptor (beta chain) sequence. Its matching antigen is unknown. This sample is drawn from a study of cytomegalovirus exposure and HLA in healthy donors. Study-wide points: The classifier, whose performance was assessed in both the original and validation cohorts, reportedly diagnosed cytomegalovirus status with high specificity and sensitivity. A subsequent analysis found that TCR clusters from the first cohort also tended to co-occur in the roughly 120 validation repertoires, with around 94% of cluster scores above 0.

Data came from immunoSEQ multiplex PCR; TCRdb stores just in-frame clones and leaves some out. The profile shows approximately 46,000 clones, 93% of them singletons. V was clipped by 3 bases and J by 5 bases, with 11 bases between them. Germline lookup yields CDR1 MGHDK and CDR2 SYGVNS. The CDR3 is 15 amino acids. Sequencing was carried out using PBMCs. V is TRBV25-1 and J is TRBJ1-6; the D is unclear. The clonotype was recovered from a young woman in good health and CMV-seronegative. In nucleotides, the CDR3 is TGTGCCAGCAGTGATATGGGCAGAGATAATTCACCCCTCCACTTT. Protein: CASSDMGRDNSPLHF.